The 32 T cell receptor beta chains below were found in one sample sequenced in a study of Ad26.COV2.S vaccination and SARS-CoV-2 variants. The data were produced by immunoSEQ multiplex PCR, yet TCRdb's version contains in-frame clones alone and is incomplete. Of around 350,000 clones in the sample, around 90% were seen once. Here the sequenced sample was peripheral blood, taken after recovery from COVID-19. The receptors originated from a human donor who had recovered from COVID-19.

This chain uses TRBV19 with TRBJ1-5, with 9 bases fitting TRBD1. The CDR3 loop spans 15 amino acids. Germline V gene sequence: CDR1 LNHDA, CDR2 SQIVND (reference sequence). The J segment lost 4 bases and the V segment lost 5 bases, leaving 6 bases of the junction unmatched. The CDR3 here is CASSAGQGLNQPQHF. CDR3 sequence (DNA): TGTGCCAGTAGTGCGGGACAGGGTCTGAATCAGCCCCAGCATTTT.

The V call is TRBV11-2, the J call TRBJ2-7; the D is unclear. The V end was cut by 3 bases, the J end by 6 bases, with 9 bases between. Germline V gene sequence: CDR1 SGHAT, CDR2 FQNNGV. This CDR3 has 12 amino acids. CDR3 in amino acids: CASSLFGFEQYF. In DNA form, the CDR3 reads TGTGCCAGCAGCTTGTTTGGCTTCGAGCAGTACTTC.

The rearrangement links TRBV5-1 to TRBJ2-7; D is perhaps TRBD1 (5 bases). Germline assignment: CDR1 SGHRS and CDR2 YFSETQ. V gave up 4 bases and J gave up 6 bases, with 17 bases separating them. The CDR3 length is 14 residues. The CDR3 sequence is CASSGGASGIEQYF. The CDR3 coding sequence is TGCGCCAGCAGCGGTGGCGCCTCAGGGATCGAGCAGTACTTC.

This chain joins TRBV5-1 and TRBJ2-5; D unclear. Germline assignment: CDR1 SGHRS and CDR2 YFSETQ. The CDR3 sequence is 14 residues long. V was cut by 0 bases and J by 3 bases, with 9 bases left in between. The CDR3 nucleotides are TGCGCCAGCAGCTTGGGTAGCCATAAAGAGACCCAGTACTTC. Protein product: CASSLGSHKETQYF.

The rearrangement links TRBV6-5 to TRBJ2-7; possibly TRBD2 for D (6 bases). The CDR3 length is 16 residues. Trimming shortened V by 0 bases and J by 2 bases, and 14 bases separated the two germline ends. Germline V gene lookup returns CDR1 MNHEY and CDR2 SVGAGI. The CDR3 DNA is TGTGCCAGCAGTTACTCCTCAGGCGGGACCCCCTACGAGCAGTACTTC. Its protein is CASSYSSGGTPYEQYF.

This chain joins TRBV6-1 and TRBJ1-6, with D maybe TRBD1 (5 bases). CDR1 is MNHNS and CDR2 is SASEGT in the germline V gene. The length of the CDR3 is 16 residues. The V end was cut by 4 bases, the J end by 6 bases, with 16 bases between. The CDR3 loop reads CASSARRTGTNSPLHF. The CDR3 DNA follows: TGTGCCAGCAGTGCGCGGAGAACAGGTACTAATTCACCCCTCCACTTT.

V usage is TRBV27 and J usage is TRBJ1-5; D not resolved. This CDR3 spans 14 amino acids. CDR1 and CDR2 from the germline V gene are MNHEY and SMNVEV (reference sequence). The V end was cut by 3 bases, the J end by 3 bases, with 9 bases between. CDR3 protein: CASSFSSDNQPQHF. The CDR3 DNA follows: TGTGCCAGCAGTTTTTCCAGTGACAATCAGCCCCAGCATTTT.

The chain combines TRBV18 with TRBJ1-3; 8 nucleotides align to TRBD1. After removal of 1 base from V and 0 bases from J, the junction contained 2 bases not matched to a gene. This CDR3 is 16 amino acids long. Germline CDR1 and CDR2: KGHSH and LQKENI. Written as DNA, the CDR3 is TGTGCCAGCTCACCACGGGACAGGCCCTCTGGAAACACCATATATTTT. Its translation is CASSPRDRPSGNTIYF.

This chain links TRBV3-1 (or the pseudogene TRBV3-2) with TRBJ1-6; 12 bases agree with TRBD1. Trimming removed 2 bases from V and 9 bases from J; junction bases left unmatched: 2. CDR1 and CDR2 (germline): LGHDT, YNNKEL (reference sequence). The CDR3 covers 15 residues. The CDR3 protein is CASSQLGQGASPLHF. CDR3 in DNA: TGTGCCAGCAGCCAATTGGGACAGGGGGCTTCACCCCTCCACTTT.

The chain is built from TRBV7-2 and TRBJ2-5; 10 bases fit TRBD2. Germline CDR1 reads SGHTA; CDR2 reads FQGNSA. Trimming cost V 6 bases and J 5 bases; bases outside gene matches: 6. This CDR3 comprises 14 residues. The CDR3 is CASRIAGGRETQYF. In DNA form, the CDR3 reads TGTGCCAGCAGGATAGCGGGGGGTAGGGAGACCCAGTACTTC.

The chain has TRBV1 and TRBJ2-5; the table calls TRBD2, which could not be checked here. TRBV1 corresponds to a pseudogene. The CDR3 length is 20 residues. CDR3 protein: CTSSQDWEAAVEPLQETQYF. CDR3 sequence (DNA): TGCACCAGCAGCCAAGATTGGGAAGCGGCTGTAGAACCCCTTCAAGAGACCCAGTACTTC.

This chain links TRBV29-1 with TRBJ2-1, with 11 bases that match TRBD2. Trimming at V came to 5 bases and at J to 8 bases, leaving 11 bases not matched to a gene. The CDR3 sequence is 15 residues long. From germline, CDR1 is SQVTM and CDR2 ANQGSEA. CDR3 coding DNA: TGCAGCGTTTGGGGTAGCGGGGGGGCTCCCGATGAGCAGTTCTTC. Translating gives CSVWGSGGAPDEQFF.

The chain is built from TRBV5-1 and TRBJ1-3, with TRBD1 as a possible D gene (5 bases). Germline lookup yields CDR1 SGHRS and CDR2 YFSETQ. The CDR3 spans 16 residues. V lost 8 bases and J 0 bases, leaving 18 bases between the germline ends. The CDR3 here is CARRNRRNPSGNTIYF. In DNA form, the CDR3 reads TGCGCCAGGCGAAACAGGCGAAACCCCTCTGGAAACACCATATATTTT. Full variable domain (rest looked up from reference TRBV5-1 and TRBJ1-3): KAGVTQTPRYLIKTRGQQVTLSCSPISGHRSVSWYQQTPGQGLQFLFEYFSETQRNKGNFPGRFSGRQFSNSRSEMNVSTLELGDSALYLCARRNRRNPSGNTIYFGEGSWLTVV.

CDR3 region: CASGEYGYTF. DNA of the CDR3: TGTGCTAGTGGCGAGTATGGCTACACCTTC. V usage is TRBV12-5 and J usage is TRBJ1-2; D call uncertain. The V end was cut by 6 bases, the J end by 5 bases, with 4 bases between. From germline, CDR1 is LGHNT and CDR2 FRNRAP. The CDR3 sequence is 10 residues long. Variable domain in full (rest from reference TRBV12-5 and TRBJ1-2): DARVTQTPRHKVTEMGQEVTMRCQPILGHNTVFWYRQTMMQGLELLAYFRNRAPLDDSGMPKDRFSAEMPDATLATLKIQPSEPRDSAVYFCASGEYGYTFGSGTRLTVV.

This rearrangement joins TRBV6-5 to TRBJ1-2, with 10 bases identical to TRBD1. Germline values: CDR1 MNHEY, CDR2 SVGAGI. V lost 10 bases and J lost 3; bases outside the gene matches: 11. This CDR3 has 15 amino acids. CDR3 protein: CATAPTGGFDYGYTF. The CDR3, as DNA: TGTGCCACCGCTCCGACAGGGGGCTTTGACTATGGCTACACCTTC.

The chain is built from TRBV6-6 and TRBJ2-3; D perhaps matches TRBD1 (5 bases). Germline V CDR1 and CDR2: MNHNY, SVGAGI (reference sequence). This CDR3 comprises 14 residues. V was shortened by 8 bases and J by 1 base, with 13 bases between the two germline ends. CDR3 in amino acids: CASASMTGTDTQYF. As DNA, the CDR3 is TGTGCCAGCGCATCAATGACAGGCACAGATACGCAGTATTTT.

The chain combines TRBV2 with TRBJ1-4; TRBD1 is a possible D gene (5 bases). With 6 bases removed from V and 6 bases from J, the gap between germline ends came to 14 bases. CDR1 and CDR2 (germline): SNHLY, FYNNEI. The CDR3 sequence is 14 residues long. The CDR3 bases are TGTGCCAGCAGGATGGGGGGGATACATGAAAAACTGTTTTTT. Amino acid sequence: CASRMGGIHEKLFF.

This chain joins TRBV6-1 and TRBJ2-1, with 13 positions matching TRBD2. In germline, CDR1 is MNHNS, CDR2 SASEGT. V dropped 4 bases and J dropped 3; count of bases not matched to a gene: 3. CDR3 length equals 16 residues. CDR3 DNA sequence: TGTGCCAGCAGTGCCCGACTAGCGGGGGGCTACAATGAGCAGTTCTTC. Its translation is CASSARLAGGYNEQFF.

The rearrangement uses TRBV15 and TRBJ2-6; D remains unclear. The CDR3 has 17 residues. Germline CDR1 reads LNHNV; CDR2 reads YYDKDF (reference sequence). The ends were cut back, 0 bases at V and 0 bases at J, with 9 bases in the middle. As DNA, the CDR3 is TGTGCCACCAGCAGAGATTACGGCGTCTCTGGGGCCAACGTCCTGACTTTC. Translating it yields CATSRDYGVSGANVLTF.

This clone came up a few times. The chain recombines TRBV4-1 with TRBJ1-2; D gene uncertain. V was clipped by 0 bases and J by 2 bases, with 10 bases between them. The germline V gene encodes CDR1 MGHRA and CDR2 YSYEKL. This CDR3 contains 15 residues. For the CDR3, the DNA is TGCGCCAGCAGCCAAGATGCAAGCTCGAACTATGGCTACACCTTC. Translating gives CASSQDASSNYGYTF.

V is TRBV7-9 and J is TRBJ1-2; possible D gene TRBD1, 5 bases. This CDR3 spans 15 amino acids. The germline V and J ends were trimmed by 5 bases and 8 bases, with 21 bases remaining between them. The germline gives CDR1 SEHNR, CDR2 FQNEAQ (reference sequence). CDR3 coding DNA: TGTGCCAGCAGCCCGGGGGGACTTAGCGTAGGGGGCTACACCTTC. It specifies CASSPGGLSVGGYTF.

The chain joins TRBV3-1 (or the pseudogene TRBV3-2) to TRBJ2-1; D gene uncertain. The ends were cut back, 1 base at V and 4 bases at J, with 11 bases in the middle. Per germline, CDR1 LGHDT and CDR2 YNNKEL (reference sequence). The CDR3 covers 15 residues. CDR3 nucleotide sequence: TGTGCCAGCAGCCAAGTCCCAGCCGATTACAATGAGCAGTTCTTC. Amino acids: CASSQVPADYNEQFF.

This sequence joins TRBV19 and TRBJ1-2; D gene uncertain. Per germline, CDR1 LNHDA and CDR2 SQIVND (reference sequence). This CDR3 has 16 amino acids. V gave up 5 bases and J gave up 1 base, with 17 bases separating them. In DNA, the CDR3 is TGTGCCAGTAGTGGAGGGCCTCCGACCCATAACTATGGCTACACCTTC. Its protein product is CASSGGPPTHNYGYTF.

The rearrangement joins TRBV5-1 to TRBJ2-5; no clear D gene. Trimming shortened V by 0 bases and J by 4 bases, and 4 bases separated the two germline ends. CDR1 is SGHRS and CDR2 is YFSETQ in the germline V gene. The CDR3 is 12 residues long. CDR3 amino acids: CASSLELETQYF. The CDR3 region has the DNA TGCGCCAGCAGCTTGGAACTAGAGACCCAGTACTTC.

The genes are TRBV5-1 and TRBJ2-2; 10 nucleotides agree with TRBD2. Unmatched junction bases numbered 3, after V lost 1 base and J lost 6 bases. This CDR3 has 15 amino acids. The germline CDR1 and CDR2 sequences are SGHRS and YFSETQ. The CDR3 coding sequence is TGCGCCAGCAGCTTGCTAGCGGGGGATGCCGGGGAGCTGTTTTTT. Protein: CASSLLAGDAGELFF.

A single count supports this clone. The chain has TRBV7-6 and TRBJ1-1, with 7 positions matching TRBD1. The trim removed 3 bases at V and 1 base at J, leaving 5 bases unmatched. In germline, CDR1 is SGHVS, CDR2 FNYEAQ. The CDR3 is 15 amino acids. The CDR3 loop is CASSFNGDRNTEAFF. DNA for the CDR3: TGTGCCAGCAGCTTTAATGGGGACAGGAACACTGAAGCTTTCTTT.

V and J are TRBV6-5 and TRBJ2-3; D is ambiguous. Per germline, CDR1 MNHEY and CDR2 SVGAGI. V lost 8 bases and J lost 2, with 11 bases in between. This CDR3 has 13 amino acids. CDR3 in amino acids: CASGDRPTDTQYF. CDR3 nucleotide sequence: TGTGCCAGCGGAGACCGACCCACAGATACGCAGTATTTT.

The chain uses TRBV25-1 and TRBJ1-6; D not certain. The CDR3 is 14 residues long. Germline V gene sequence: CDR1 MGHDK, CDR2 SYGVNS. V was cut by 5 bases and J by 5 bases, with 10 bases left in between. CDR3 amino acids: CASSKAWDNSPLHF. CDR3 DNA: TGTGCCAGCAGTAAGGCCTGGGATAATTCACCCCTCCACTTT.

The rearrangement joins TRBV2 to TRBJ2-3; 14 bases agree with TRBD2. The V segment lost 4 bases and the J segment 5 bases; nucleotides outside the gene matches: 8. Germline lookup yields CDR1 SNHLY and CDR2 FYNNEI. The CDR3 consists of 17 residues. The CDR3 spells CASSVPTSGGAVDTQYF. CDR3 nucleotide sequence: TGTGCCAGCAGTGTCCCGACTAGCGGGGGGGCGGTAGATACGCAGTATTTT.

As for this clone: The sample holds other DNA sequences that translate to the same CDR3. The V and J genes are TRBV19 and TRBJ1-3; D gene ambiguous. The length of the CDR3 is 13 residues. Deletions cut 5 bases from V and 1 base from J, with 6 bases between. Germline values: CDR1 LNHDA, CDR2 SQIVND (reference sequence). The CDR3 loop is CASSGSSGNTIYF. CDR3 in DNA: TGTGCCAGTAGTGGGAGTTCTGGAAACACCATATATTTT.

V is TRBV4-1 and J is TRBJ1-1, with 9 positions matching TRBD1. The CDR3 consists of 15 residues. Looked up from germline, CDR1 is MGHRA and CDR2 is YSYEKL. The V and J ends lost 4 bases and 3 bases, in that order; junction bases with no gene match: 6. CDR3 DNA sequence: TGCGCCAGCAGCCCCCTGGGACAGGGACACACTGAAGCTTTCTTT. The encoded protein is CASSPLGQGHTEAFF.

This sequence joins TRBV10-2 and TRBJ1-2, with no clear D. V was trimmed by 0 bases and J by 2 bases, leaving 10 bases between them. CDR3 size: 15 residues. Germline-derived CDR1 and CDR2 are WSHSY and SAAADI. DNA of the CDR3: TGCGCCAGCAGTGAGTCGGGAGCCAACAACTATGGCTACACCTTC. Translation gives CASSESGANNYGYTF.